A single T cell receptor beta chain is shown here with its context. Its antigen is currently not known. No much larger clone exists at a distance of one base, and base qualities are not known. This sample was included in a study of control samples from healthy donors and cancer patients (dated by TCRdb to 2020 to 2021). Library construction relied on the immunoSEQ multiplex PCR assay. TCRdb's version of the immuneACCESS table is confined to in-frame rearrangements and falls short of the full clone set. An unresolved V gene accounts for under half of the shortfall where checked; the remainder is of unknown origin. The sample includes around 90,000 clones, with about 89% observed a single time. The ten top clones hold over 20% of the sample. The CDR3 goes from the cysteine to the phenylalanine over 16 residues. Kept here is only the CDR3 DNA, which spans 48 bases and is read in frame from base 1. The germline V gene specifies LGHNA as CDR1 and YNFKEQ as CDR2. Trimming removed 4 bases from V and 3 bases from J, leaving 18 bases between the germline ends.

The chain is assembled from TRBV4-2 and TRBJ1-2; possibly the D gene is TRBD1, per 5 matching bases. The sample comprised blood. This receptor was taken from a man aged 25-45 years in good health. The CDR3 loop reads CASSRTERGVDYGYTF. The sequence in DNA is TGTGCCAGCAGCCGGACGGAGCGGGGGGTGGACTATGGCTACACCTTC.